The entry below gives a single T cell receptor beta chain sequence along with its context. This specimen comes from a study of PD-1 blockade in classical Hodgkin lymphoma. The CDR3 is made up of 14 amino acids. Germline V lookup: CDR1 LNHDA, CDR2 SQIVND (reference sequence). V lost 5 bases, J lost 2 bases, and 13 bases lay in between. TCRdb's table, derived via immunoSEQ multiplex PCR, lists solely in-frame clones and lacks some. The table includes 40,000 to 55,000 clones, approximately 78% detected once. Time point meaning: cycle 4 day 1 (C4D1), after 5 to 7 weeks of nivolumab. All patients relapsed after autologous stem cell transplantation, and brentuximab vedotin exposure varied.

The TCR comes from a human donor with classical Hodgkin lymphoma. The material sequenced was peripheral blood mononuclear cells (PBMCs), taken before the fourth cycle of nivolumab. The chain combines TRBV19 with TRBJ2-7; D unresolved. This CDR3 is CASSPQTATYEQYF. The CDR3 DNA reads as TGTGCCAGTAGTCCCCAAACGGCTACCTACGAGCAGTACTTC.